This T cell receptor beta chain was observed in a study of graft-versus-host responses after intestinal transplantation. Study-level information: Each of the recipients got a multivisceral, liver-intestinal, or isolated intestinal transplant. Every recipient had anti-thymocyte globulin induction and about three years of tacrolimus plus steroids.

Notes on the study in general: Some patients had graft-donor T cell macrochimerism, and their allografts showed high graft-versus-host to host-versus-graft clonal ratios. Recipient marrow held GvH clones, some first seen in ileum or blood.

A note on this clone: What it binds is unknown.

Data came from immunoSEQ multiplex PCR; TCRdb stores just in-frame clones and leaves some out. The data hold roughly 90,000 clones, with 88% observed a single time. V lost 8 bases and J 4 bases, leaving 8 bases between the germline ends. CDR3 size: 11 residues. Germline CDR1 is LNHDA and CDR2 is SQIVND (reference sequence). The TCR comes from a human donor who was the organ donor for an intestinal transplant. V is TRBV19 and J is TRBJ1-2, with D possibly being TRBD1 (6 bases). The sample in question was unstimulated CD4+ T cells sorted from spleen or lymph node cells, obtained before transplant. CDR3 DNA sequence: TGTGCCAGTGGACAGTTCTATGGCTACACCTTC. Encoded protein: CASGQFYGYTF.